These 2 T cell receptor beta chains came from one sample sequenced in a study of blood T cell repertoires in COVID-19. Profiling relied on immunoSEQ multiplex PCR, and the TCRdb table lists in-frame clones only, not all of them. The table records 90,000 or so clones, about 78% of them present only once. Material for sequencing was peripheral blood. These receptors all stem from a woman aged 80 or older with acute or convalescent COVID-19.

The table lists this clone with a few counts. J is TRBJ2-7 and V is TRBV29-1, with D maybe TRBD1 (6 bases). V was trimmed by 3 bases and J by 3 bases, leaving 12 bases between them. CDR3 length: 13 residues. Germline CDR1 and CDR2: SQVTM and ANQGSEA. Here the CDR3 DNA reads TGCAGCGTTGATTCGGCCAGGGGCTACGAGCAGTACTTC. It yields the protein CSVDSARGYEQYF.

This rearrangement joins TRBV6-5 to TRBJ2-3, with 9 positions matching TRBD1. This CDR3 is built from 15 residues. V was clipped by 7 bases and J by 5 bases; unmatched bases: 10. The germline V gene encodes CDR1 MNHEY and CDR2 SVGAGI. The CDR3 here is CASTQGTGLGDTQYF. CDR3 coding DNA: TGTGCCAGCACCCAAGGGACAGGGTTAGGAGATACGCAGTATTTT.